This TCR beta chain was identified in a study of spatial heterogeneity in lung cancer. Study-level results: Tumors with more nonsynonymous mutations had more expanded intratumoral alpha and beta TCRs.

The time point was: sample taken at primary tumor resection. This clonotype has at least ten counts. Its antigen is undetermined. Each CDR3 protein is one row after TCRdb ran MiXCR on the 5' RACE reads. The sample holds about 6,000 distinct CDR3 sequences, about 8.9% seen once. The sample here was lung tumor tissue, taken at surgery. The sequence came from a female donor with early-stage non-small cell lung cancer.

The CDR3 is CASSVYGTPAHTEAFF. The CDR3 DNA is TGTGCCAGCAGTGTATACGGGACTCCGGCCCACACTGAAGCTTTCTTT. This chain connects TRBV12-3 or TRBV12-4 to TRBJ1-1; the D gene is possibly TRBD1 (5 bases). V lost 5 bases, J lost 3 bases, and 19 bases lay in between. The CDR3 totals 16 residues.